This T cell receptor beta chain was obtained from a study of cytomegalovirus exposure and HLA in healthy donors. Study in general: Falling in the Caucasian-associated ancestry cluster were about four fifths of under 450 genotyped donors.

13 Jbeta primers and 60 Vbeta primers were used for the PCR. In the original processing: Unique TCR beta chains numbered around 80 million in a later analysis, with roughly 10 million shared. Some clones are missing from TCRdb's copy, which holds only in-frame ones; the method was immunoSEQ multiplex PCR. For V, J and clone size, that table is used; D and trimming come from the DNA. Among about 130,000 clones, 77% were seen once, and the ten largest hold 4.2%. There were likely unrecorded immune exposures, though donors were nominally healthy when sampled. This CDR3 has 17 residues. Germline CDR1 SGHTS, CDR2 YDEGEE. Deletions cut 0 bases from V and 3 bases from J, with 19 bases between. Study-wide results and caveats: The Asian-associated ancestry cluster reportedly had fewer N-insertions than the approximately 700-donor mean in a later analysis.

Note on this clone: Its target is unknown.

The clonotype originates from a male donor in good health and CMV-seropositive. Sequencing input: PBMCs. V and J are TRBV5-8 and TRBJ2-7; a possible D gene is TRBD1 (6 bases). The CDR3 sequence: CASSLALDGGSFYEQYF. The CDR3 DNA reads TGTGCCAGCAGCTTGGCGTTGGATGGGGGCAGTTTCTACGAGCAGTACTTC. The full variable domain, rest sourced from reference TRBV5-8 and TRBJ2-7, is EAGVTQSPTHLIKTRGQQATLRCSPISGHTSVYWYQQALGLGLQFLLWYDEGEERNRGNFPPRFSGRQFPNYSSELNVNALELEDSALYLCASSLALDGGSFYEQYFGPGTRLTVT.